The 24 T cell receptor beta chains presented below share a single source sample, sequenced in a study of HIV-infected patients and healthy controls. TCRdb reprocessed the 5' RACE reads with MiXCR, giving one entry per CDR3 protein. The table lists about 64,000 distinct CDR3 sequences, approximately 21% of them singletons. Sample: CD4+ T cells from blood. The source is a human donor in good health.

The V gene is TRBV30, the J gene TRBJ1-2, with D possibly TRBD1 on 6 matching bases. Trimming shortened V by 2 bases and J by 0 bases, and 16 bases separated the two germline ends. Germline V CDR1 and CDR2: GTSNPN, SVGIG (reference sequence). This CDR3 is 16 amino acids long. CDR3 coding DNA: TGTGCCTGGAGTCCACATCGGACAGAGGCTAACTATGGCTACACCTTC. This codes for CAWSPHRTEANYGYTF.

J is TRBJ1-1 and V is TRBV7-3; D not certain. Germline V lookup: CDR1 SGHTA, CDR2 FQGTGA. The V end lost 2 bases, the J end lost 1 base, and 5 bases lay between the germline ends. CDR3 length: 13 residues. The CDR3 sequence: CASSLRANTEAFF. The CDR3 DNA reads as TGTGCCAGCAGCTTACGGGCGAACACTGAAGCTTTCTTT. Looking up the rest from reference TRBV7-3 and TRBJ1-1 gives the full variable domain: GAGVSQTPSNKVTEKGKYVELRCDPISGHTALYWYRQSLGQGPEFLIYFQGTGAADDSGLPNDRFFAVRPEGSVSTLKIQRTERGDSAVYLCASSLRANTEAFFGQGTRLTVV.

The chain carries TRBV27 and TRBJ2-1; weak D call: TRBD1 (5 bases). The V and J ends lost 4 bases and 2 bases respectively, with 12 bases between them. This CDR3 has 15 residues. Germline CDR1 and CDR2: MNHEY and SMNVEV (reference sequence). CDR3 loop: CASSSGFGTYNEQFF. The CDR3 DNA reads TGTGCCAGCAGTTCAGGGTTTGGCACCTACAATGAGCAGTTCTTC.

This clonotype came up many times. The CDR3 DNA reads as TGTGCCAGCAGCCGTCGTGGGGACACTGAAGCTTTCTTT. Amino acids: CASSRRGDTEAFF. The V and J genes are TRBV3-1 and TRBJ1-1; no reliable D call. Germline CDR1 LGHDT, CDR2 YNNKEL (reference sequence). This CDR3 is 13 amino acids long. V was pared by 4 bases and J by 3 bases, with 9 bases between.

This clonotype turned up a few times. This chain joins TRBV27 and TRBJ2-1, with 8 bases identical to TRBD2. CDR3 length: 15 residues. The junction had 9 bases not matched to a gene; V was cut back by 7 bases and J by 4 bases. Germline assignment: CDR1 MNHEY and CDR2 SMNVEV (reference sequence). The CDR3 DNA reads as TGTGCCAGCACCCTCACCGGGGGGGGATACAATGAGCAGTTCTTC. It is translated as CASTLTGGGYNEQFF.

The rearrangement joins TRBV2 to TRBJ1-5, with D unclear. This CDR3 has 15 residues. V gave up 2 bases and J gave up 0 bases, with 8 bases separating them. CDR1 and CDR2 from the germline V gene are SNHLY and FYNNEI. Here the CDR3 reads CASSEIGYSNQPQHF. DNA for the CDR3: TGTGCCAGCAGTGAAATCGGTTATAGCAATCAGCCCCAGCATTTT.

This clonotype was recorded many times. The rearrangement links TRBV7-9 to TRBJ1-1; TRBD1 matches at 7 bases. The CDR3 extends over 17 amino acids. J lost 3 bases, V lost 2 bases, and 12 bases had no gene match. CDR1 is SEHNR and CDR2 is FQNEAQ in the germline V gene (reference sequence). CDR3 coding DNA: TGTGCCAGCAGCTTATGGGCCTTGCGGCAGGGGGACACTGAAGCTTTCTTT. Protein sequence: CASSLWALRQGDTEAFF.

This clonotype was counted ten times or more. The chain is built from TRBV7-2 and TRBJ1-1; tentative D call: TRBD1 (5 bases). V lost 1 base to trimming and J lost 0 bases, with 15 bases between them. The V gene's germline CDR1 is SGHTA and CDR2 FQGNSA. The CDR3 loop spans 17 amino acids. The CDR3 here is CASSLGGGEGMNTEAFF. The CDR3 DNA is TGTGCCAGCAGCTTAGGAGGCGGGGAGGGGATGAACACTGAAGCTTTCTTT.

This clonotype showed up just a few times. This CDR3 is CASSMRGGVAKNIQYF. The CDR3 DNA sequence: TGTGCCAGTAGTATGAGGGGCGGAGTAGCCAAAAACATTCAGTACTTC. This rearrangement joins TRBV19 to TRBJ2-4, with D perhaps TRBD1 or TRBD2 (5 bases each). The V end lost 3 bases, the J end lost 0 bases, and 12 bases lay between the germline ends. From germline, CDR1 is LNHDA and CDR2 SQIVND (reference sequence). There are 16 residues in the CDR3.

There are many counts of this clonotype. This chain links TRBV24-1 with TRBJ1-6; D is uncertain. From germline, CDR1 is KGHDR and CDR2 SFDVKD. The CDR3 consists of 15 residues. The ends were cut back, 7 bases at V and 0 bases at J, with 9 bases in the middle. CDR3 DNA: TGTGCCACCAGGACATCGAGCTCCTATAATTCACCCCTCCACTTT. It specifies CATRTSSSYNSPLHF.

There are a few counts of this clonotype. The chain uses TRBV20-1 and TRBJ2-3; TRBD2 matches 9 bases. After removal of 5 bases from V and 0 bases from J, the junction contained 9 bases not matched to a gene. Germline V lookup: CDR1 DFQATT, CDR2 SNEGSKA (reference sequence). This CDR3 is built from 16 residues. CDR3 in DNA: TGCAGTGCTTCGGATTTAGCGGGAGAAAGCACAGATACGCAGTATTTT. Translating it yields CSASDLAGESTDTQYF.

The chain employs TRBV6-6 and TRBJ1-3; D is unclear. The V gene lost 2 bases and the J gene lost 6 bases, with 11 bases spanning the gap. Per germline, CDR1 MNHNY and CDR2 SVGAGI (reference sequence). This CDR3 contains 14 residues. The DNA of the CDR3 is TGTGCCAGCAGTTACGTTCCTGAAGTAAACACCATATATTTT. Protein sequence: CASSYVPEVNTIYF.

There are many counts of this clonotype. The chain joins TRBV6-2 or TRBV6-3 to TRBJ2-4, with TRBD2 matching 8 bases. The CDR3 spans 20 residues. Germline trimming cut 5 bases from V and 0 bases from J; bases unmatched to any gene: 18. Germline-derived CDR1 and CDR2 are MNHEY and SVGEGT. The CDR3, as DNA: TGTGCCAGCAGTCAACCTCAGCGGGGGACCCTCAATCAAGCCAAAAACATTCAGTACTTC. It codes for CASSQPQRGTLNQAKNIQYF.

This clonotype was detected only a few times. This chain's CDR3 is CASRSQPNEKLFF. CDR3 sequence (DNA): TGTGCCAGCAGATCACAACCAAATGAAAAACTGTTTTTT. The rearrangement joins TRBV2 to TRBJ1-4, with D unclear. Deletions cut 6 bases from V and 5 bases from J, with 10 bases between. The length of the CDR3 is 13 residues. Germline CDR1 reads SNHLY; CDR2 reads FYNNEI.

The chain carries TRBV5-4 and TRBJ1-1; perhaps TRBD1 as D (5 bases). Germline loops: CDR1 SGHNT, CDR2 YYREEE (reference sequence). The CDR3 loop spans 16 amino acids. Trimming pared 2 bases from V and 0 bases from J, leaving 14 bases between. The CDR3 DNA follows: TGTGCCAGCAGCTTAAGGCAGGGAGCAATGAACACTGAAGCTTTCTTT. Residues: CASSLRQGAMNTEAFF.

This clonotype was detected a few times. The chain joins TRBV19 to TRBJ1-5, with 8 bases fitting TRBD1. Looked up from germline, CDR1 is LNHDA and CDR2 is SQIVND (reference sequence). V dropped 6 bases and J dropped 4; count of bases not matched to a gene: 5. This CDR3 comprises 14 residues. The DNA of the CDR3 is TGTGCCAGTAGGACAGGGGAAAGAAATCAGCCCCAGCATTTT. Translation gives CASRTGERNQPQHF.

This clonotype was recorded many times. The CDR3 here is CSVERDNTEAFF. CDR3 in DNA: TGCAGCGTTGAACGGGATAACACTGAAGCTTTCTTT. V is TRBV29-1 and J is TRBJ1-1; D is undetermined. CDR1 and CDR2 (germline): SQVTM, ANQGSEA. V shed 2 bases and J shed 2 bases, with 6 bases lying between them. The CDR3 spans 12 residues.

In its sample, this clonotype was seen many times. The J gene is TRBJ1-1, the V gene TRBV13; D gene unclear. The CDR3 is made up of 15 amino acids. Per germline, CDR1 PRHDT and CDR2 FYEKMQ (reference sequence). Deletions cut 5 bases from V and 0 bases from J, with 13 bases between. The CDR3 sequence: CASSLAGTVNTEAFF. The CDR3 bases are TGTGCCAGCAGCCTCGCTGGTACAGTGAACACTGAAGCTTTCTTT.

This clonotype was detected ten times or more. J is TRBJ2-2 and V is TRBV5-1; TRBD2 might be the D (5 bases). V shed 1 base and J shed 6 bases, with 10 bases lying between them. Germline CDR1 SGHRS, CDR2 YFSETQ. CDR3 length: 14 amino acids. The CDR3 loop is CASSLQSEAGELFF. The CDR3 bases are TGCGCCAGCAGCTTGCAATCGGAGGCCGGGGAGCTGTTTTTT. The full variable domain, rest sourced from reference TRBV5-1 and TRBJ2-2, is KAGVTQTPRYLIKTRGQQVTLSCSPISGHRSVSWYQQTPGQGLQFLFEYFSETQRNKGNFPGRFSGRQFSNSRSEMNVSTLELGDSALYLCASSLQSEAGELFFGEGSRLTVL.

The chain carries TRBV12-3 or TRBV12-4 and TRBJ1-3; perhaps TRBD1 as D (6 bases). The CDR3 contains 16 residues. Trimming removed 5 bases from V and 4 bases from J, with 18 bases in between. CDR3: CASSPSQGRYGNTIYF. The CDR3 DNA follows: TGTGCCAGCAGTCCCAGCCAGGGGAGGTACGGAAACACCATATATTTT.

The gene calls are TRBV30 and TRBJ2-7; TRBD1 aligns across 7 bases. The CDR3 spans 12 residues. With V trimmed by 3 bases and J by 5 bases, 4 bases remained unmatched. Germline assignment: CDR1 GTSNPN and CDR2 SVGIG (reference sequence). The DNA of the CDR3 is TGTGCCTGGAGCGAAACAGGGGACGAGCAGTACTTC. This gives the protein CAWSETGDEQYF.

In its sample, this clonotype was seen many times. The CDR3 loop is CATSDADRAEQFF. The CDR3 DNA follows: TGTGCCACCAGTGATGCAGACAGGGCAGAGCAGTTCTTC. This chain joins TRBV24-1 and TRBJ2-1; 7 bases are shared with TRBD1. The V segment lost 3 bases and the J segment 10 bases; nucleotides outside the gene matches: 5. From germline, CDR1 is KGHDR and CDR2 SFDVKD. The CDR3 length is 13 residues.

The rearrangement joins TRBV6-2 or TRBV6-3 to TRBJ1-1, with D possibly matching TRBD1 (6 bases). This CDR3 contains 15 residues. Germline V lookup: CDR1 MNHEY, CDR2 SVGEGT. The V gene lost 2 bases and the J gene lost 5 bases, with 15 bases spanning the gap. Written as DNA, the CDR3 is TGTGCCAGCAGTTACACGAGCGGGGGCAGGACTGAAGCTTTCTTT. Amino acid sequence: CASSYTSGGRTEAFF.

The rearrangement links TRBV27 to TRBJ2-5; weak D call: TRBD2 (5 bases). V was trimmed by 6 bases and J by 3 bases, leaving 20 bases between them. The CDR3 sequence is 16 residues long. CDR1 and CDR2 (germline): MNHEY, SMNVEV (reference sequence). CDR3 DNA sequence: TGTGCCAGCAGCCGATATCTAGTGGGAGTGGAAGAGACCCAGTACTTC. Protein sequence: CASSRYLVGVEETQYF.